This T cell receptor beta chain was recovered during a study of T cells in Graves' hyperthyroidism and ophthalmopathy. A lack of ophthalmopathy progression within 18 months defined stable Graves' hyperthyroidism. Approximately 10 ml of fresh peripheral blood supplied the PBMCs. Study conclusions and caveats: Within blood appeared most thyroid clonotypes that had expanded above 0.001.

It was RNA transcripts that yielded the amplified TCR beta CDR3 regions. First-round RT-PCR targeting the TCR CDR3 was performed with the HTBI primer set. TCRdb passed the multiplex PCR reads through MiXCR, listing each CDR3 protein once. Of over 700,000 distinct CDR3 sequences in the sample, roughly a third were seen once. This clonotype has ten or more counts. Its antigen is unidentified. This TCR came from a woman between 40 and 50 years old with Graves' hyperthyroidism. Sequencing was performed on blood.

The CDR3 DNA reads as TGTGCCAGCAGCGATCCATCGCCTGGGGCCAACGTCCTGACTTTC. It yields the protein CASSDPSPGANVLTF. The chain is built from TRBV9 and TRBJ2-6; D is ambiguous. Trimming left V 3 bases short and J 2 bases short, with 9 bases between. CDR3 length: 15 amino acids. Germline V gene data show CDR1 as SGDLS and CDR2 as YYNGEE.